This entry features one T cell receptor beta chain sequence. Antigen: not known. The PCR employed 60 Vbeta primers together with 13 Jbeta primers. Clones were read by immunoSEQ multiplex PCR, and TCRdb kept only the in-frame ones, dropping some. The profile covers 90,000 to 140,000 clones, with more than 80% appearing a single time and 5% to 6.5% taken by the ten largest. The entry originates in a study of cytomegalovirus exposure and HLA in healthy donors. Whole-study results and caveats: Researchers reported in a later analysis that common viral pathogens appeared linked to several top clusters.

Specimen: PBMCs. This sequence originates from a young man in good health and CMV-seronegative.

The CDR3 spells CASSLQVDRGYEQYF. CDR3 in DNA: TGTGCCAGTTCCCTCCAGGTCGACCGGGGTTACGAGCAGTACTTC. This rearrangement joins TRBV6-5 to TRBJ2-7; TRBD2 might be the D (5 bases). The CDR3 extends over 15 amino acids. V was trimmed by 9 bases and J by 4 bases, leaving 22 bases between them. Germline CDR1 and CDR2: MNHEY and SVGAGI.